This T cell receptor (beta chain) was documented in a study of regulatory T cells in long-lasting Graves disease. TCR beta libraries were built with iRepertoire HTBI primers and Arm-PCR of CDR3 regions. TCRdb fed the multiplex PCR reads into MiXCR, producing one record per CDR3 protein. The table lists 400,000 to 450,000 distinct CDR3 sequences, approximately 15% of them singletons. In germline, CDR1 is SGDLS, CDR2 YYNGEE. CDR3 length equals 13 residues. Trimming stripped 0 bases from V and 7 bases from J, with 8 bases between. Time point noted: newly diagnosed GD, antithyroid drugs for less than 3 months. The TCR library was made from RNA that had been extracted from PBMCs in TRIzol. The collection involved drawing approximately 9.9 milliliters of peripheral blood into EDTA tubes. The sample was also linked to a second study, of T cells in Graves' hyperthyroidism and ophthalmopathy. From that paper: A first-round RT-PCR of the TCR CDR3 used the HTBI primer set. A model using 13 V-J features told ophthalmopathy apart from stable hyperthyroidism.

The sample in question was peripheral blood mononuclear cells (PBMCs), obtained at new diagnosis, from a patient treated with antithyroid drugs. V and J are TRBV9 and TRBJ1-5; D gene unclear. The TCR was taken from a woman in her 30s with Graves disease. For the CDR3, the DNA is TGTGCCAGCAGCGTAGGCTCGGGACAGCCCCAGCATTTT. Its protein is CASSVGSGQPQHF. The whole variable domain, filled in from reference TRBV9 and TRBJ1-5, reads DSGVTQTPKHLITATGQRVTLRCSPRSGDLSVYWYQQSLDQGLQFLIQYYNGEERAKGNILERFSAQQFPDLHSELNLSSLELGDSALYFCASSVGSGQPQHFGDGTRLSIL.